The clone carrying this TCR beta chain was recorded only once. This specimen belongs to a study of cytomegalovirus exposure and HLA in healthy donors. Amplification used 60 Vbeta primers and 13 Jbeta primers. Sequencing used immunoSEQ multiplex PCR; TCRdb keeps in-frame clones, though not all of them. The sample records 150,000 to 200,000 clones, around 77% being singletons. Germline V lookup: CDR1 SGHAT, CDR2 FQNNGV. The germline V and J ends were trimmed by 3 bases and 7 bases, with 10 bases remaining between them. The CDR3 has 13 amino acids. Sequenced material: PBMCs. This sequence originates from a female donor in good health and CMV-seronegative. The chain joins TRBV11-2 to TRBJ1-3; D ambiguous. The CDR3 region has the DNA TGTGCCAGCAGCTTTGCACTTTGGAACACCATATATTTT. Protein product: CASSFALWNTIYF.